Listed below are T cell receptor beta chains from one sample, sequenced in a study of blood T cell repertoires in COVID-19. Libraries were prepared by immunoSEQ multiplex PCR; TCRdb keeps only in-frame clonotypes and omits some of them. The table shows around 320,000 clones, with roughly nine tenths occurring only once. The sequencing input was PBMCs or T cells enriched from blood (not recorded which). These receptor sequences come from a woman aged 25 to 45 who had been exposed to COVID-19. Each CDR3 is given with its conserved first and last residue. The D gene is left open where the match is weak. Clone size is shown for a subset of rows, as once, few, many or a class of expanded clone.

15	TRBV19	TRBD1	once	TRBJ2-7	CASSKASRGHLEQYF	TGTGCCAGTAGTAAGGCGTCCAGGGGGCACCTGGAGCAGTACTTC
15	TRBV7-2	TRBD1	.	TRBJ2-7	CASSLYIDRAYEQYF	TGTGCCAGCAGCTTATATATAGACAGGGCCTACGAGCAGTACTTC
19	TRBV3-1/TRBV3-2	TRBD2	.	TRBJ2-1	CASSQGPSGATHPWSEQFF	TGTGCCAGCAGCCAAGGTCCTAGCGGGGCCACCCACCCTTGGAGTGAGCAGTTCTTC
13	TRBV9	TRBD1	.	TRBJ1-2	CASSVRGIGGYTF	TGTGCCAGCAGCGTCAGGGGGATAGGTGGCTACACCTTC
15	TRBV7-2	.	once	TRBJ1-3	CASSFGGVAGNTIYF	TGTGCCAGCAGCTTCGGGGGGGTCGCTGGAAACACCATATATTTT
16	TRBV6-5	.	.	TRBJ1-6	CASSYSSLSYNSPLHF	TGTGCCAGCAGTTACTCGTCTCTCTCCTATAATTCACCCCTCCACTTT
17	TRBV11-2	.	once	TRBJ2-4	CASSDRQVLLAKNIQYF	TGTGCCAGCAGCGATAGACAAGTCCTACTAGCCAAAAACATTCAGTACTTC
12	TRBV5-4	.	.	TRBJ2-3	CASSKGVDTQYF	TGTGCCAGCAGCAAGGGGGTGGATACGCAGTATTTT
15	TRBV3-1/TRBV3-2	TRBD1	.	TRBJ1-4	CASSHQGQGAKKLFF	TGTGCCAGCAGCCACCAGGGACAGGGGGCGAAAAAACTGTTTTTT
16	TRBV4-2	TRBD1	.	TRBJ1-4	CASSQEGRTGGEKLFF	TGTGCCAGCAGCCAAGAGGGAAGGACAGGGGGTGAAAAACTGTTTTTT
17	TRBV27	.	.	TRBJ2-6	CASSLRQGSSGANVLTF	TGTGCCAGCAGTTTAAGGCAGGGATCGTCTGGGGCCAACGTCCTGACTTTC
15	TRBV27	TRBD1	.	TRBJ1-5	CASRAGTGGNQPQHF	TGTGCCAGCAGAGCCGGGACAGGGGGCAATCAGCCCCAGCATTTT
14	TRBV6-5	TRBD2	.	TRBJ2-7	CASRGGTRSREQYF	TGTGCCAGTCGGGGAGGGACTAGGTCTCGAGAGCAGTACTTC
15	TRBV27	TRBD1	.	TRBJ2-7	CASSSHRQGSGEQYF	TGTGCCAGCAGTTCCCACCGACAGGGGTCGGGCGAGCAGTACTTC
11	TRBV2	TRBD1	.	TRBJ1-1	CASTGGTEAFF	TGTGCCAGCACAGGGGGAACTGAAGCTTTCTTT
15	TRBV5-1	.	few	TRBJ2-2	CASSLAGQFVGELFF	TGCGCCAGCAGCTTGGCAGGGCAGTTCGTCGGGGAGCTGTTTTTT
16	TRBV30	.	few	TRBJ1-2	CAWTIPRTGSEYGYTF	TGTGCCTGGACCATTCCCCGCACAGGGAGTGAGTATGGCTACACCTTC
16	TRBV4-3	TRBD1	.	TRBJ1-2	CASSQGSTGGDYGYTF	TGCGCCAGCAGCCAAGGGTCGACAGGGGGAGACTATGGCTACACCTTC
13	TRBV7-9	.	.	TRBJ1-2	CASSFVGFEGYTF	TGTGCCAGCAGCTTCGTGGGCTTCGAGGGCTACACCTTC
13	TRBV5-6	.	once	TRBJ2-7	CASSFIQSYEQYF	TGTGCCAGCAGCTTCATACAGTCCTACGAGCAGTACTTC
18	TRBV6-2/TRBV6-3	.	once	TRBJ2-1	CASSYNPRPPARSNEQFF	TGTGCCAGCAGTTACAACCCAAGACCCCCCGCGAGGAGCAATGAGCAGTTCTTC